This T cell receptor (beta chain) is drawn from a study of T cell responses to AZD1222 COVID-19 vaccine. Whole-study results and caveats: Sampled repertoires all dated from after the peak T cell response. Clonal diversity may have been underestimated in mostly white British donors. Breadth and depth of Spike-specific TCRs rose after two AZD1222 doses.

Clones were read by immunoSEQ multiplex PCR, and TCRdb kept only the in-frame ones, dropping some. The sample lists fewer than 200,000 clones, roughly 90% occurring once. Concerning this clone: The antigen is unknown.

The CDR3 covers 15 residues. Germline V CDR1 and CDR2: LNHNV, YYDKDF (reference sequence). Trimming left V 0 bases short and J 2 bases short, with 10 bases between. The sequence came from an adult who received the AZD1222 COVID-19 vaccine. Sequences were derived from peripheral blood, sampled 28 days after the second AZD1222 dose. V and J are TRBV15 and TRBJ1-2; the D gene is possibly TRBD1 (5 bases). The CDR3 loop is CATSRDRGPNYGYTF. The CDR3 DNA follows: TGTGCCACCAGCAGAGATAGGGGCCCAAACTATGGCTACACCTTC.